The 14 T cell receptor beta chains below all came from one sample that was sequenced in a study of blood T cell repertoires in COVID-19. Profiling relied on immunoSEQ multiplex PCR, and the TCRdb table lists in-frame clones only, not all of them. The sample records about 280,000 clones, roughly 90% being singletons. Sample: peripheral blood. Receptors originate from a young man with active or convalescent COVID-19.

The chain carries TRBV11-2 and TRBJ1-2; D ambiguous. Trimming shortened V by 4 bases and J by 4 bases, and 19 bases separated the two germline ends. The CDR3 is 16 residues long. The germline V gene encodes CDR1 SGHAT and CDR2 FQNNGV. The CDR3 loop reads CASSYHSATGFYGYTF. For the CDR3, the DNA is TGTGCCAGCAGCTACCATAGCGCCACGGGATTCTATGGCTACACCTTC.

CDR3 bases: TGTGCCAGCAGATATCGTAGGAGCTCCTACGAGCAGTACTTC. Protein: CASRYRRSSYEQYF. V and J are TRBV27 and TRBJ2-7; no clear D. Germline CDR1 and CDR2: MNHEY and SMNVEV (reference sequence). The CDR3 is 14 amino acids. V lost 6 bases and J lost 0, with 12 bases in between.

Only a few counts were recorded for this clone. The chain recombines TRBV10-1 with TRBJ2-3; TRBD2 matches at 7 bases. The CDR3 runs 15 residues. V shed 4 bases and J 2 bases; nucleotides not matched to a gene: 6. Germline loops: CDR1 WNHNN, CDR2 SYGVQD (reference sequence). Here the CDR3 DNA reads TGCGCCAGCAGTGTAGCGGGTCTTAACACAGATACGCAGTATTTT. It specifies CASSVAGLNTDTQYF.

Comments on this clone: At one end the junction does not follow the germline gene, possibly because of a read error. This chain links TRBV24-1 with TRBJ2-5; D gene ambiguous. Per the germline V gene, CDR1 is KGHDR and CDR2 is SFDVKD. This CDR3 is built from 13 residues. CDR3 nucleotides: TGTGCCACCAGAGATTCGTACCAAGAGACCCAGTACTTC. Residues: CATRDSYQETQYF.

The rearrangement links TRBV14 to TRBJ2-3; 7 bases match TRBD1. V was pared by 0 bases and J by 6 bases, with 9 bases of the junction left unmatched. From germline, CDR1 is SGHDN and CDR2 FVKESK. CDR3 length equals 16 residues. The CDR3 bases are TGTGCCAGCAGCCAAGAGGTCAGGGGGTGTTGTGATACGCAGTATTTT. Its translation: CASSQEVRGCCDTQYF.

The chain uses TRBV27 and TRBJ2-1; maybe TRBD2 (5 bases). The CDR3 is 17 amino acids. Trimming removed 2 bases at V and 8 bases at J, with 22 bases between. Germline CDR1 MNHEY, CDR2 SMNVEV (reference sequence). The CDR3 region has the DNA TGTGCCAGCAGTTTAGGTCCTCAACGAGGGTTGATCCATGAGCAGTTCTTC. This translates into CASSLGPQRGLIHEQFF.

The chain recombines TRBV13 with TRBJ2-1; D gene ambiguous. The CDR3 extends over 14 amino acids. Per germline, CDR1 PRHDT and CDR2 FYEKMQ (reference sequence). Trimming took off 5 bases at V and 5 bases at J, with 13 bases between the two ends. The DNA of the CDR3 is TGTGCCAGCAGCACCGGAACAGCTAACAATGAGCAGTTCTTC. This encodes CASSTGTANNEQFF.

This clone was observed a single time. This chain joins TRBV27 and TRBJ2-1, with unresolved D. This CDR3 comprises 15 residues. V was pared by 1 base and J by 4 bases, with 11 bases between. The germline gives CDR1 MNHEY, CDR2 SMNVEV (reference sequence). CDR3: CASSLFLSPYNEQFF. CDR3 in DNA: TGTGCCAGCAGTTTATTTCTATCACCATACAATGAGCAGTTCTTC.

This rearrangement joins TRBV7-8 to TRBJ1-1; 7 bases agree with TRBD1. V shed 3 bases and J 9 bases; nucleotides not matched to a gene: 7. Germline CDR1 SGHVS, CDR2 FQNEAQ. The CDR3 spans 13 residues. CDR3 amino acids: CASSFPEGAKAFF. DNA for the CDR3: TGTGCCAGCAGCTTCCCAGAGGGGGCGAAAGCTTTCTTT.

J is TRBJ1-2 and V is TRBV6-6, with D uncertain. Per germline, CDR1 MNHNY and CDR2 SVGAGI (reference sequence). CDR3 length equals 12 residues. V was shortened by 6 bases and J by 8 bases, with 13 bases between the two germline ends. CDR3 residues: CASRTVTGGYTF. The CDR3, as DNA: TGTGCCAGCAGAACAGTAACGGGAGGCTACACCTTC.

The V gene is TRBV19, the J gene TRBJ2-7; possible D gene TRBD1, 6 bases. This CDR3 is 16 amino acids long. CDR1 and CDR2 from the germline V gene are LNHDA and SQIVND (reference sequence). V was cut by 1 base and J by 5 bases, with 18 bases left in between. The CDR3 DNA follows: TGTGCCAGTAGTATAGGGGTACAGGGTGGGTTTAACGAGCAGTACTTC. It codes for CASSIGVQGGFNEQYF.

This chain links TRBV18 with TRBJ1-5; maybe TRBD1 (5 bases). This CDR3 comprises 15 residues. CDR1 and CDR2 (germline): KGHSH, LQKENI. Deletions cut 2 bases from V and 3 bases from J, with 11 bases between. CDR3 nucleotide sequence: TGTGCCAGCTCACCAGACTGGGGGGACAATCAGCCCCAGCATTTT. This codes for CASSPDWGDNQPQHF.

This rearrangement joins TRBV5-4 to TRBJ1-4, with D perhaps matching TRBD1 (6 bases). V was clipped by 6 bases and J by 7 bases, with 22 bases between them. CDR3 size: 16 residues. The germline V gene has CDR1 SGHNT and CDR2 YYREEE (reference sequence). The CDR3 loop reads CASTAGGGVNGEKLFF. The CDR3 nucleotides read TGTGCCAGCACCGCGGGAGGGGGTGTAAACGGTGAAAAACTGTTTTTT.

This clone appeared once. The rearrangement joins TRBV4-2 to TRBJ2-2; TRBD2 matches 7 bases. The germline V gene has CDR1 LGHNA and CDR2 YNFKEQ. Losses at the gene ends were 5 bases for V and 5 bases for J; bases not matched to a gene: 8. This CDR3 contains 15 residues. The CDR3 sequence is CASSYWGGGTGELFF. CDR3 DNA sequence: TGTGCCAGCAGCTACTGGGGGGGTGGTACCGGGGAGCTGTTTTTT.